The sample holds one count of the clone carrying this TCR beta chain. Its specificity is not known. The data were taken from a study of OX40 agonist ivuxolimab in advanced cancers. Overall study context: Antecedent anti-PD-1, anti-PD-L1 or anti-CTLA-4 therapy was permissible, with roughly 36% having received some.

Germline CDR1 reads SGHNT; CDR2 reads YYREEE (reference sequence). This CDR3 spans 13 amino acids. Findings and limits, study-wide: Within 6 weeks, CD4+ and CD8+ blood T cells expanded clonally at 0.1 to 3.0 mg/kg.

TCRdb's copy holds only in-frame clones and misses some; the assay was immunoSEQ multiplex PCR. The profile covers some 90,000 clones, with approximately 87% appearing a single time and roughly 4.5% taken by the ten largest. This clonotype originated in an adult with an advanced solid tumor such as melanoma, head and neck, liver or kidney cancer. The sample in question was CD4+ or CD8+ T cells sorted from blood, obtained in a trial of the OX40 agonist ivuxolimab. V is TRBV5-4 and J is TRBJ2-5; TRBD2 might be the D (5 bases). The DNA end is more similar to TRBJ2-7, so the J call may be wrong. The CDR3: CASISTGSYEQYF. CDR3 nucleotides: TGTGCCAGCATCTCGACGGGATCGTACGAGCAGTACTTC.